This T cell receptor (beta chain) derives from a study of CD8+ T cells in alopecia areata. Peripheral blood samples and lesional scalp punch biopsies were obtained from alopecia areata patients. Deletions cut 8 bases from V and 7 bases from J, with 20 bases between. The CDR3 length is 14 residues. Germline V CDR1 and CDR2: LNHDA, SQIVND (reference sequence). This clone was detected a few times. Extracted from the samples, RNA was reverse transcribed into cDNA to serve as the sequencing template. The protocol was immunoSEQ multiplex PCR, while the TCRdb copy is restricted to in-frame clones and leaves out a portion. The sample records approximately 59,000 clones, under 55% being singletons.

The sequence was obtained from a human donor with alopecia areata. The sample here was CD8+ T cells sorted from blood, taken at week 0. The chain joins TRBV19 to TRBJ1-2; D is possibly TRBD1 (6 bases). The CDR3 DNA sequence: TGTGCCAGTGGAGATCCGGACAGAGGAACTGGCTACACCTTC. Its translation: CASGDPDRGTGYTF.